This T cell receptor beta chain was captured by sequencing in a study of blood T cell repertoires in COVID-19. In the original analysis: Scientists estimated how many nucleated cells there were by amplifying reference gene primers. The repertoire was sequenced with immunoSEQ multiplex PCR; TCRdb's copy has only in-frame clones and lacks some. V and J calls plus clone size are reproduced from that table; the DNA served to infer D and trimming. The table includes fewer than 250,000 clones, 90% detected once. With 5 bases clipped from V and 5 bases from J, the junction kept 3 bases outside the gene matches. CDR1 is SGHNT and CDR2 is YENEEA in the germline V gene. The CDR3 runs to 14 residues.

The sequencing sample was made of PBMCs or T cells enriched from blood (not recorded which). V and J are TRBV11-3 and TRBJ2-3; the match to TRBD2 covers 11 bases. The TCR originated in a man aged 50-60 years who had been exposed to COVID-19. CDR3 region: CASSLGLAGDTQYF. The DNA of the CDR3 is TGTGCCAGCAGCCTCGGACTAGCGGGAGATACGCAGTATTTT.